This record looks at one TCR beta chain sequence and its context. The target of this receptor is not known. One base away there is no much larger clone; base qualities are not given. Participants in the prospective study were aged roughly 18 to 89 years, lived in 24 United States geographic areas, and enrolled through a virtual design. In the prospective study, cohorts were assigned on the basis of participant-reported clinical history obtained from a screening survey and a study questionnaire. Exposed participants had been in contact, within 2 weeks of entering the study, with a person who had a PCR-confirmed or clinician-diagnosed case of COVID-19. In the prospective study, mobile phlebotomists collected whole blood, serum and a nasopharyngeal or oropharyngeal swab from each participant. Additional blood draws and questionnaires over a 2-month period could optionally be provided by prospective study participants. Blood samples from the prospective study were shipped frozen or at room temperature prior to DNA extraction.

This sample is part of a study of blood T cell repertoires in COVID-19 (TCRdb year 2020). Regarding the research as a whole: Samples from collaborators originated in the United States, Italy and Spain and spanned both the acute and convalescent phases of COVID-19. Samples were obtained from the ongoing ImmuneRACE study (first 160 participants) and from 1,000 to 1,500 subjects provided by 6 global collaborators. The repertoires were made available in a free public database intended to serve as a resource for research on the immune response to SARS-CoV-2. HLA class I and class II types, where available, came from metadata supplied by the sample provider rather than from assay-based typing. A de-identified subject ID, COVID-19 status, age in years and sex were almost always included in the sample metadata. The dataset comprised deeply sampled blood TCRbeta repertoires from subjects exposed to, actively infected with, or recovered from COVID-19. The material from the prospective study consisted of cDNA or gDNA derived from T cells, B-cell-depleted T cells, or PBMCs. Paper-wide results and their limitations: The quantity of clinical and demographic metadata differed by source and by participant and was supplied without curation.

According to the germline V gene, CDR1 reads ENHRY and CDR2 reads SYGVKD. The CDR3, from cysteine to phenylalanine, totals 14 residues. The only DNA kept is the CDR3, 42 bases in frame from the first base. The junction shows trimming of 10 bases on V and 0 bases on J, plus 14 bases between the germline ends. TCRbeta CDR3 regions were amplified from genomic DNA using the immunoSEQ Assay, a bias-controlled multiplex PCR. Per the authors' processing: Within the assay, amplification of reference gene primers was used to estimate how many nucleated cells each sample contained. Sequence reads were collapsed and filtered to measure the absolute abundance of every unique TCRbeta CDR3 rearrangement. For each sample, productive Simpson clonality was calculated as the square root of Simpson's diversity index across productive rearrangements. Held by TCRdb, this immuneACCESS table contains in-frame sequences only and omits some clones. Under half of the omission traces to an unresolved V gene where checked; the cause of the rest is unknown. Clone size and the V and J calls come from that table; the DNA yielded D and trimming. Within this sample are some 340,000 clones, with around nine tenths of them counted one time only. The ten largest clones capture around 4.2% of the sample.

The receptor was isolated from a woman aged 25 to 45 who had been exposed to COVID-19. The rearrangement combines TRBV10-3 with TRBJ2-3, with the identity of the D gene unclear. The sample consisted of PBMCs or T cells enriched from blood (not recorded which). The DNA sequence is given as TGTGCCACGCAGGAAATCGGTAGCACAGATACGCAGTATTTT. This encodes CATQEIGSTDTQYF.